The 3 T cell receptor beta chains given below trace back to one sample, sequenced in a study of cytomegalovirus exposure and HLA in healthy donors. The PCR was carried out with 60 Vbeta primers and 13 Jbeta primers. Here immunoSEQ multiplex PCR was the method, and the copy in TCRdb shows in-frame clones only, minus some. The table has some 190,000 clones, over 70% seen once. The sample consisted of PBMCs. The receptors derive from a man aged 18 to 30 in good health and CMV-seronegative.

The V and J genes are TRBV2 and TRBJ2-5, with 11 bases lining up with TRBD2. This CDR3 region has 16 residues. Germline V gene lookup returns CDR1 SNHLY and CDR2 FYNNEI. The V segment lost 5 bases and the J segment 4 bases; nucleotides outside the gene matches: 9. CDR3 bases: TGTGCCAGCAGTACTAGCGGGAGTCCTGAGAGAGAGACCCAGTACTTC. Protein: CASSTSGSPERETQYF.

The chain carries TRBV5-1 and TRBJ2-3, with 7 bases identical to TRBD1. Germline V CDR1 and CDR2: SGHRS, YFSETQ. V was clipped by 2 bases and J by 2 bases; unmatched bases: 2. CDR3 length: 14 residues. The CDR3 loop reads CASSFGTVTDTQYF. CDR3 DNA: TGCGCCAGCAGCTTCGGGACAGTCACAGATACGCAGTATTTT.

The chain combines TRBV19 with TRBJ2-6, with 9 nucleotides matching TRBD1. The CDR3 covers 16 residues. The V gene end was trimmed by 9 bases and the J gene end by 2 bases; junction bases not matched to a gene: 8. The V gene's germline CDR1 is LNHDA and CDR2 SQIVND (reference sequence). Written as DNA, the CDR3 is TGTGCCAGCGCGGACAGGGGAGTGCCTGGGGCCAACGTCCTGACTTTC. As protein: CASADRGVPGANVLTF.